Listed below are T cell receptor beta chains from one sample, sequenced in a study of T cells in Graves' hyperthyroidism and ophthalmopathy. Each CDR3 protein gets one entry after TCRdb re-called the multiplex PCR reads with MiXCR. The sample shows some 92,000 distinct CDR3 sequences, roughly 39% of them seen only once. Sequenced material: peripheral blood or thyroid tissue (not recorded which). The receptor source for this set is a woman aged 25 to 39 with Graves' hyperthyroidism. The conserved cysteine and the conserved F or W are not part of the CDR3 here. The order of the fields is clone size, CDR3 length, J gene, V gene, CDR3 protein. Some rows mark clone size as missing; the rest say once, few, many or name a class of expanded clone.

once | 9 | TRBJ1-2 | TRBV20-1 | SARDRGGYT
many | 10 | TRBJ2-5 | TRBV7-9 | ASSAQRGTQY
. | 12 | TRBJ1-5 | TRBV2 | ASKDTSLGWAQH
many | 15 | TRBJ2-6 | TRBV9 | ASSRTDNPNGANVLT
. | 22 | TRBJ1-6 | TRBV7-2 | ASSLRGQNYGYTFATGIPSPLH
many | 12 | TRBJ2-7 | TRBV5-8 | ASSWQGNSYEQY
many | 13 | TRBJ1-1 | TRBV7-2 | ASSLAPGQNTEAF
many | 11 | TRBJ2-5 | TRBV11-2 | ASSFSFGETQY
once | 12 | TRBJ2-2 | TRBV10-3 | VTGLAVNTGELF
. | 9 | TRBJ2-7 | TRBV20-1 | SAAGPREQY
many | 12 | TRBJ2-7 | TRBV27 | ATRYSGSSYEQY
. | 14 | TRBJ1-4 | TRBV12-3/TRBV12-4 | AGSHRDRGHSEKLL
. | 14 | TRBJ1-2 | TRBV10-3 | AISFIFAGGTYGYT
. | 15 | TRBJ2-5 | TRBV5-1 | ASSWATSGCPQETQY
. | 11 | TRBJ2-7 | TRBV20-1 | SARILAGYEQY
many | 13 | TRBJ1-2 | TRBV20-1 | SAREVTRGNYGYT
many | 12 | TRBJ1-6 | TRBV20-1 | SARPVPNNSPLH
. | 14 | TRBJ1-6 | TRBV2 | ASRAPGQSRNSPLH
. | 12 | TRBJ1-1 | TRBV7-6 | ARGRPGVGTEAF
few | 12 | TRBJ2-1 | TRBV15 | ATSRVRWGGEQF
few | 12 | TRBJ2-2 | TRBV9 | ASSAAQRTGELF
many | 14 | TRBJ2-2 | TRBV7-3 | ASSMIRDRNTGELF
once | 17 | TRBJ2-1 | TRBV10-2 | ASSEGVNVGDGTGNEQF
. | 12 | TRBJ1-3 | TRBV14 | ASSQDVGLRDSY
medium-sized | 13 | TRBJ2-5 | TRBV10-3 | AISRAGTGSETQY